This T cell receptor beta chain was observed in a study of early T cells in non-severe SARS-CoV-2 infection. Study as a whole: Sequenced material consisted of bulk RNA (from unsorted whole blood), and chains were unpaired.

This clonotype was seen a handful of times. Deletions cut 1 base from V and 0 bases from J, with 8 bases between. CDR1 and CDR2 (germline): LGHNT, FRNRAP. The CDR3 extends over 15 amino acids. TCRdb called the 5' RACE reads again in MiXCR, with one record for every CDR3 protein. Among 100,000 to 120,000 distinct CDR3 sequences listed, 12% were seen once. This TCR was recovered from an adult who was a healthcare worker with PCR-confirmed SARS-CoV-2 infection or an uninfected control (not recorded which). The chain recombines TRBV12-5 with TRBJ2-3; perhaps TRBD2 as D (6 bases). Specimen: whole blood. The CDR3 protein is CASGLGGVSTDTQYF. CDR3 coding DNA: TGTGCTAGTGGTTTGGGCGGGGTTAGCACAGATACGCAGTATTTT.